The source of this T cell receptor beta chain is a study of shared clonotypes between healthy human individuals. The table came from immunoSEQ multiplex PCR; TCRdb's copy has only in-frame clones and leaves some out. Of about 2 million clones in the sample, 95% were seen once. The CDR3 covers 14 residues. The V and J ends lost 4 bases and 5 bases, in that order; junction bases with no gene match: 4. Per the germline V gene, CDR1 is WSHSY and CDR2 is SAAADI. Study-wide findings and caveats: Generation of non-shared clonotypes was less probable than generation of clonotypes shared by all four donors.

As for this clone: The antigen is unknown.

This receptor was identified in a man aged 18 to 29 in good health. V is TRBV10-2 and J is TRBJ2-3; 9 bases are shared with TRBD1. Sequencing used naive CD4+ T cells sorted from blood. Subset reported: CD45RA+ positively selected. The CDR3 loop reads CASSVGGQGDTQYF. As DNA, the CDR3 is TGCGCCAGCAGTGTGGGGGGACAGGGAGATACGCAGTATTTT.